These 28 T cell receptor beta chains were sequenced from one sample in a study of identical twins. TCRdb called the 5' RACE reads again in MiXCR, with one record for every CDR3 protein. The sample shows about 900,000 distinct CDR3 sequences, 10% to 15% of them seen only once. Another study also made use of these data, one on yellow fever vaccine responses in identical twins.

Sample: PBMCs. Receptor source: a woman between 18 and 30 years old in good health.

This clonotype has a handful of counts. The chain joins TRBV6-5 to TRBJ2-2; no clear D gene. Trimming removed 2 bases from V and 7 bases from J, with 8 bases in between. The germline gives CDR1 MNHEY, CDR2 SVGAGI. This CDR3 has 13 residues. CDR3 bases: TGTGCCAGCAGTTACCCTTCTGGCGGGGAGCTGTTTTTT. This encodes CASSYPSGGELFF.

The chain recombines TRBV29-1 with TRBJ2-3, with D possibly being TRBD2 (7 bases). V was trimmed by 6 bases and J by 4 bases, leaving 20 bases between them. The CDR3 contains 15 residues. Germline values: CDR1 SQVTM, CDR2 ANQGSEA. The CDR3 region is CSVATRWGGPDTQYF. The CDR3 DNA reads as TGCAGCGTCGCGACGCGTTGGGGGGGCCCAGATACGCAGTATTTT.

V and J are TRBV20-1 and TRBJ2-3, with D perhaps matching TRBD1 or TRBD2 (5 bases each). The CDR3 has 15 amino acids. The V end was cut by 6 bases, the J end by 6 bases, with 22 bases between. Looked up from germline, CDR1 is DFQATT and CDR2 is SNEGSKA (reference sequence). As DNA, the CDR3 is TGCAGTGCGGCCCCGGGTAGGGACCCACTTGATACGCAGTATTTT. Its translation is CSAAPGRDPLDTQYF.

V is TRBV6-5 and J is TRBJ2-7; no firm D call. Trimming shortened V by 2 bases and J by 5 bases, and 13 bases separated the two germline ends. The CDR3 loop spans 14 amino acids. Germline lookup yields CDR1 MNHEY and CDR2 SVGAGI. CDR3 protein: CASSYMGMSHEQYV. In nucleotides, the CDR3 is TGTGCCAGCAGTTACATGGGGATGAGCCACGAGCAGTACGTC.

This clonotype has ten or more counts. The chain employs TRBV20-1 and TRBJ1-5, with unresolved D. V was clipped by 0 bases and J by 2 bases, with 5 bases between them. CDR1 is DFQATT, CDR2 SNEGSKA, per germline (reference sequence). The CDR3 has 13 amino acids. CDR3 DNA sequence: TGCAGTGCTAGAGATTCTGGCAATCAGCCCCAGCATTTT. Its translation is CSARDSGNQPQHF.

This clonotype was counted only a few times. This chain connects TRBV5-4 to TRBJ2-1; D might be TRBD2 (5 bases). Germline lookup yields CDR1 SGHNT and CDR2 YYREEE (reference sequence). V lost 4 bases to trimming and J lost 8 bases, with 10 bases between them. The CDR3 length is 12 residues. Here the CDR3 DNA reads TGTGCCAGCAGCCCTGCGGGCGATGAGCAGTTCTTC. Amino acid sequence: CASSPAGDEQFF.

V is TRBV18 and J is TRBJ1-1; D gene ambiguous. Germline V gene data show CDR1 as KGHSH and CDR2 as LQKENI. CDR3 size: 15 residues. Trimming stripped 0 bases from V and 2 bases from J, with 10 bases between. CDR3 in DNA: TGTGCCAGCTCACCACCCGGAAAAAGTAACACTGAAGCTTTCTTT. Amino acid sequence: CASSPPGKSNTEAFF.

The rearrangement links TRBV9 to TRBJ1-1; possible D gene TRBD1, 6 bases. Germline assignment: CDR1 SGDLS and CDR2 YYNGEE. Trimming pared 3 bases from V and 0 bases from J, leaving 15 bases between. The CDR3 runs 16 residues. The CDR3 sequence is CASSDPAGHLNTEAFF. CDR3 in DNA: TGTGCCAGCAGCGATCCGGCGGGACACCTGAACACTGAAGCTTTCTTT.

In its sample, this clonotype was seen a few times. V usage is TRBV25-1 and J usage is TRBJ2-2, with D uncertain. V lost 0 bases, J lost 2 bases, and 7 bases lay in between. The CDR3 runs 15 residues. Germline V gene lookup returns CDR1 MGHDK and CDR2 SYGVNS. CDR3 sequence: CASSEYKGNTGELFF. CDR3 in DNA: TGTGCCAGCAGTGAATATAAAGGAAACACCGGGGAGCTGTTTTTT.

This clonotype was found a few times. This sequence joins TRBV11-2 and TRBJ2-7; D is unclear. The CDR3 loop spans 16 amino acids. V lost 1 base and J lost 3, with 16 bases in between. The germline gives CDR1 SGHAT, CDR2 FQNNGV. CDR3 nucleotide sequence: TGTGCCAGCAGCTTAGGATCGCCGATCGGCGGCTACGAGCAGTACTTC. Amino acid sequence: CASSLGSPIGGYEQYF.

This clonotype was observed a handful of times. The rearrangement joins TRBV7-8 to TRBJ2-7, with TRBD2 identical over 10 bases. This CDR3 spans 15 amino acids. Losses at the gene ends were 5 bases for V and 2 bases for J; bases not matched to a gene: 6. CDR1 is SGHVS and CDR2 is FQNEAQ in the germline V gene. In DNA form, the CDR3 reads TGTGCCAGCAGCCTCCTAGCGGGGGAAGCCTACGAGCAGTACGTC. Translated, it gives CASSLLAGEAYEQYV.

The chain employs TRBV29-1 and TRBJ2-1; 10 bases agree with TRBD2. V was pared by 2 bases and J by 2 bases, with 15 bases of the junction left unmatched. This CDR3 comprises 19 residues. Germline CDR1 reads SQVTM; CDR2 reads ANQGSEA. CDR3: CSVESLGQGTSGTYNEQFF. CDR3 coding DNA: TGCAGCGTTGAATCATTAGGACAGGGAACTAGCGGGACCTACAATGAGCAGTTCTTC.

The V and J genes are TRBV10-3 and TRBJ2-1; no definite D call. There are 14 residues in the CDR3. Trimming stripped 0 bases from V and 2 bases from J, with 5 bases between. Germline CDR1 ENHRY, CDR2 SYGVKD. CDR3 bases: TGTGCCATCAGTGAGTCGAGCCCCTACAATGAGCAGTTCTTC. Its protein product is CAISESSPYNEQFF.

This CDR3 is CATSRAGGISSYEQYV. The DNA of the CDR3 is TGTGCCACCAGCAGGGCAGGGGGGATTTCTTCCTACGAGCAGTACGTC. The genes are TRBV15 and TRBJ2-7, with a tentative D call TRBD1 (7 bases). The CDR3 contains 16 residues. Trimming shortened V by 3 bases and J by 1 base, and 16 bases separated the two germline ends. Looked up from germline, CDR1 is LNHNV and CDR2 is YYDKDF (reference sequence).

This sequence joins TRBV20-1 and TRBJ2-1; D not certain. This CDR3 spans 14 amino acids. Germline lookup yields CDR1 DFQATT and CDR2 SNEGSKA (reference sequence). The V gene lost 6 bases and the J gene lost 0 bases, with 12 bases spanning the gap. CDR3 nucleotides: TGCAGTGCATTAGGAATGAGCTCCTACAATGAGCAGTTCTTC. Translated: CSALGMSSYNEQFF.

J is TRBJ2-7 and V is TRBV2; D may be TRBD2 (5 bases). CDR1 and CDR2 from the germline V gene are SNHLY and FYNNEI. The V gene lost 1 base and the J gene lost 6 bases, with 10 bases spanning the gap. The CDR3 sequence is 13 residues long. The CDR3 spells CASSEVPGFEQYV. Here the CDR3 DNA reads TGTGCCAGCAGTGAAGTTCCGGGGTTCGAGCAGTACGTC.

This clonotype occurred a few times. The chain employs TRBV15 and TRBJ2-7; D perhaps matches TRBD1 (5 bases). This CDR3 contains 11 residues. Trimming took 5 bases from V and 3 from J, leaving 5 bases between them. Looked up from germline, CDR1 is LNHNV and CDR2 is YYDKDF (reference sequence). As DNA, the CDR3 is TGTGCCACCAGCGGACACTACGAGCAGTACTTC. Amino acids: CATSGHYEQYF.

In its sample, this clonotype was seen a few times. The chain uses TRBV15 and TRBJ2-1; 11 nucleotides line up with TRBD2. The CDR3 contains 17 residues. Trimming cost V 1 base and J 7 bases; bases outside gene matches: 9. Germline V gives CDR1 LNHNV, CDR2 YYDKDF (reference sequence). DNA of the CDR3: TGTGCCACCAGCAGAGGCGGTTTAGCGGGAGGGCTTAATGAGCAGTTCTTC. The encoded protein is CATSRGGLAGGLNEQFF. Complete variable domain (other parts from reference TRBV15 and TRBJ2-1): DAMVIQNPRYQVTQFGKPVTLSCSQTLNHNVMYWYQQKSSQAPKLLFHYYDKDFNNEADTPDNFQSRRPNTSFCFLDIRSPGLGDTAMYLCATSRGGLAGGLNEQFFGPGTRLTVL.

This clonotype was counted between two and nine times. The J gene is TRBJ1-1, the V gene TRBV5-6; D not certain. The CDR3 contains 16 residues. The ends were cut back, 1 base at V and 5 bases at J, with 18 bases in the middle. Germline loops: CDR1 SGHDT, CDR2 YYEEEE. CDR3 in DNA: TGTGCCAGCAGCTTGTGGGGAAAGAATGTTCGGACTGAAGCTTTCTTT. Its protein product is CASSLWGKNVRTEAFF. Combining the CDR3 with reference TRBV5-6 and TRBJ1-1 gives the whole variable domain DAGVTQSPTHLIKTRGQQVTLRCSPKSGHDTVSWYQQALGQGPQFIFQYYEEEERQRGNFPDRFSGHQFPNYSSELNVNALLLGDSALYLCASSLWGKNVRTEAFFGQGTRLTVV.

This clonotype appeared a few times. The chain links TRBV7-9 to TRBJ2-3, with 8 positions matching TRBD2. Trimming at V came to 3 bases and at J to 4 bases, leaving 9 bases not matched to a gene. The CDR3 contains 16 residues. CDR1 is SEHNR and CDR2 is FQNEAQ in the germline V gene (reference sequence). The CDR3 sequence is CASSLGLVWGPDTQYF. The DNA for the CDR3 is TGTGCCAGCAGCTTGGGACTAGTTTGGGGCCCAGATACGCAGTATTTT.

The chain joins TRBV9 to TRBJ2-2; no clear D gene. The V gene lost 0 bases and the J gene lost 5 bases, with 5 bases spanning the gap. This CDR3 has 13 residues. The germline CDR1 and CDR2 sequences are SGDLS and YYNGEE. The CDR3 spells CASSVATTGELFF. The CDR3 coding sequence is TGTGCCAGCAGCGTAGCTACGACCGGGGAGCTGTTTTTT.

The chain carries TRBV7-4 and TRBJ1-5, with TRBD1 as a possible D gene (5 bases). CDR1 SGHVT and CDR2 SQSDAQ come from the germline V gene. V was pared by 6 bases and J by 7 bases, with 19 bases between. CDR3 size: 15 residues. The CDR3 DNA sequence: TGTGCCAGCAGACGGGGGGGGGGTGGGCAACAGCCCCAGCATTTT. Its translation is CASRRGGGGQQPQHF.

This rearrangement joins TRBV5-5 to TRBJ2-3; 8 bases align to TRBD1. V lost 2 bases, J lost 3 bases, and 11 bases stayed unmatched. Germline lookup yields CDR1 SGHKS and CDR2 YYEKEE (reference sequence). The CDR3 runs to 17 residues. CDR3 sequence reads: CASSFPRTGSYTDTQYF. In DNA, the CDR3 is TGTGCCAGCAGCTTTCCTCGGACAGGGTCTTATACAGATACGCAGTATTTT.

This clonotype was detected only a few times. The CDR3 loop reads CASRRTGGDYGYTF. The CDR3 nucleotides read TGTGCCAGCAGGAGGACAGGGGGGGACTATGGCTACACCTTC. J is TRBJ1-2 and V is TRBV12-3 or TRBV12-4; 10 bases map to TRBD1. The CDR3 extends over 14 amino acids. V dropped 6 bases and J dropped 3; count of bases not matched to a gene: 4.

The chain has TRBV10-3 and TRBJ2-3; 11 bases agree with TRBD2. This CDR3 is built from 16 residues. From germline, CDR1 is ENHRY and CDR2 SYGVKD. V lost 3 bases and J lost 3; bases outside the gene matches: 5. In nucleotides, the CDR3 is TGTGCCATCAGTGAACGCGGGACTAGCGGTACAGATACGCAGTATTTT. Its translation: CAISERGTSGTDTQYF.

The table lists this clonotype with a few counts. This chain uses TRBV11-2 with TRBJ2-3; the match to TRBD1 covers 7 bases. V was pared by 5 bases and J by 0 bases, with 8 bases of the junction left unmatched. CDR1 SGHAT and CDR2 FQNNGV come from the germline V gene. The CDR3 extends over 16 amino acids. Here the CDR3 reads CASSTGTATSTDTQYF. CDR3 sequence (DNA): TGTGCCAGCAGCACCGGGACAGCAACAAGCACAGATACGCAGTATTTT.

In this sample, this clonotype turned up many times. This chain links TRBV12-3 or TRBV12-4 with TRBJ2-7; D is possibly TRBD1 (6 bases). The V gene lost 2 bases and the J gene lost 2 bases, with 7 bases spanning the gap. The CDR3 totals 13 residues. The CDR3 DNA reads as TGTGCCAGCAGTTTAAGGGGGACCTACGAGCAGTACGTC. Its protein product is CASSLRGTYEQYV.

In this sample, this clonotype turned up a few times. The chain links TRBV19 to TRBJ2-1; TRBD1 or TRBD2 may be the D gene (5 bases each). Trimming removed 3 bases at V and 0 bases at J, with 9 bases between. This CDR3 contains 15 residues. In germline, CDR1 is LNHDA, CDR2 SQIVND (reference sequence). In DNA, the CDR3 is TGTGCCAGTAGTATTGGTGGGACCTCCTACAATGAGCAGTTCTTC. It is translated as CASSIGGTSYNEQFF.